This T cell receptor (beta chain) stems from a study of blood T cells in healthy people across ages. A second roughly 6 to 12 cycle PCR used barcoded and J-beta primers. TCRdb called the 5' RACE reads again in MiXCR, with one record for every CDR3 protein. The sample records about 800,000 distinct CDR3 sequences, roughly 25% being singletons. This clonotype occurred a few times. Compared with germline, one end of the junction differs, possibly owing to a read error. This CDR3 is 16 amino acids long. CDR1 is LGHDT and CDR2 is YNNKEL in the germline V gene (reference sequence). The sample also formed part of further work on T cells of mothers and their children. Turning to that study: Researchers put all of the extracted RNA into cDNA synthesis, using roughly 1.5 ug per 15 ul. Per mother, over 8 million TCR beta CDR3 reads were obtained; per child, approximately 3.2 million.

The chain is built from TRBV3-1 and TRBJ2-7, with 7 positions matching TRBD1. The sample consisted of blood. The sequence was collected from a boy aged 10-17 years in good health. CDR3 region: CASRPGNRGRDYEQYF. In DNA form, the CDR3 reads TGCGCCAGCAGGCCGGGAAACAGGGGTCGAGACTACGAGCAGTACTTC.